Sequencing of this T cell receptor beta chain was carried out in a study of memory CD4+ T cells and cytomegalovirus serostatus. Background on the study: Donors were healthy Belgian adults, 9 CMV seropositive and some 24 seronegative.

Trimming took 2 bases from V and 6 from J, leaving 11 bases between them. The CDR3 is 15 residues long. CDR1 is KGHSH, CDR2 LQKENI, per germline. Single viable CD3+CD4+CD8-CD45RO+ cells were sorted as the memory CD4+ T cells. Serostatus was set by detecting CMV pp150, pp28, p38, p52 IgG. After thawing, CD4+ T cells were positively selected. This clone has a handful of counts. In the original workflow: Out-of-frame sequences were removed, leaving around 2.2 million distinct TCRbeta sequences. Produced via immunoSEQ multiplex PCR; TCRdb's table is partial and in-frame only. V, J and clone size reflect that table, while D and trimming were determined from the DNA. The sample carries roughly 48,000 clones, 80% to 85% recorded once.

The J gene is TRBJ1-6, the V gene TRBV18; D ambiguous. The sequence was collected from an adult in good health and CMV-seropositive. Material for sequencing was memory CD4+ T cells from blood. Here the CDR3 reads CASSPREGGNSPLHF. As DNA, the CDR3 is TGTGCCAGCTCACCAAGGGAGGGCGGTAATTCACCCCTCCACTTT.